The sample holds one count of the clone carrying this T cell receptor beta chain. Only in-frame clones appear in the TCRdb table, and some are missing; sequencing was by immunoSEQ multiplex PCR. The sample includes roughly 63,000 clones, roughly 79% of them seen just once. The time point is: pretreatment peripheral blood. These data come from a study of PD-L1 blockade in urothelial cancer. The sequence was obtained from a man between 70 and 80 years old with urothelial cancer. The specimen was PBMCs, collected around atezolizumab (anti-PD-L1) treatment.

CDR3 DNA sequence: TGTGCCACCAGCAGAGAGAGCTATGGCTACACCTTC. This gives the protein CATSRESYGYTF. This sequence joins TRBV15 and TRBJ1-2; D is uncertain. Germline CDR1 reads LNHNV; CDR2 reads YYDKDF (reference sequence). The ends were cut back, 0 bases at V and 4 bases at J, with 3 bases in the middle. The CDR3 loop spans 12 amino acids.